The sequence of this T cell receptor (beta chain) was determined in a study of blood T cells in healthy people across ages. The second PCR ran about 6 to 11 cycles with a sample-barcoded 5' primer and J-beta primers. TCRdb re-called the 5' RACE reads through MiXCR, storing one row per CDR3 protein. The table shows 1,500,000 or so distinct CDR3 sequences, with 35% to 45% occurring only once. This clonotype was counted only a few times. The J segment lost 6 bases and the V segment lost 2 bases, leaving 10 bases of the junction unmatched. The CDR3 extends over 16 amino acids. Germline CDR1 and CDR2: SGHNT and YENEEA.

Source material: blood. This rearrangement joins TRBV11-3 to TRBJ1-1; 9 positions match TRBD1. This receptor was identified in a woman between 18 and 29 years old in good health. The CDR3 protein is CASSLSEDRGRAEAFF. CDR3 nucleotide sequence: TGTGCCAGCAGCTTATCTGAGGACAGGGGTCGGGCTGAAGCTTTCTTT.